This T cell receptor beta chain emerged from a study of blood T cell repertoires in COVID-19. Produced via immunoSEQ multiplex PCR; TCRdb's table is partial and in-frame only. Here the sample spans 150,000 to 200,000 clones, roughly 82% being singletons. This clone was counted only a few times. This CDR3 contains 16 residues. Germline trimming cut 4 bases from V and 2 bases from J; bases unmatched to any gene: 3. The germline V gene has CDR1 LNHDA and CDR2 SQIVND (reference sequence). This chain connects TRBV19 to TRBJ2-2; 11 nucleotides match TRBD2. Sequenced input: PBMCs or T cells enriched from blood (not recorded which). This TCR derives from a man in his fifties who had recovered from COVID-19. CDR3 in DNA: TGTGCCAGTAGTACTAGCGGGGGGTCAAACACCGGGGAGCTGTTTTTT. Its translation is CASSTSGGSNTGELFF.